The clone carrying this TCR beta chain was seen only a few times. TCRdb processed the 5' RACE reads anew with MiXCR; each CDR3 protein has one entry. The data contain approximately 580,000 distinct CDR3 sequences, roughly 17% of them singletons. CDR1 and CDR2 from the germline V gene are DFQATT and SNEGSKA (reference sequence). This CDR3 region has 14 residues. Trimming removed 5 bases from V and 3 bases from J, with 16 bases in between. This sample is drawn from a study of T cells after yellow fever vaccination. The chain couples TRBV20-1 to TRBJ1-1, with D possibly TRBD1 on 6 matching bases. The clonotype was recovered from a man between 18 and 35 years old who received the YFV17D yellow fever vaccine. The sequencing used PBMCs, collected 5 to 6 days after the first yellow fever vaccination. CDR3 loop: CSAAQGRGDTEAFF. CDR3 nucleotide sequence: TGCAGTGCTGCACAGGGACGGGGGGACACTGAAGCTTTCTTT.